The next 13 T cell receptor beta chains were all read from a single sample in a study of pediatric ulcerative colitis. Data came from immunoSEQ multiplex PCR; TCRdb stores just in-frame clones and leaves some out. In the table there are about 60,000 clones, over 80% of which are singletons. The source material was blood. All receptors derive from a boy younger than 18 who was a control in a study of pediatric ulcerative colitis.

This chain joins TRBV13 and TRBJ2-6; tentative D call: TRBD1 (6 bases). The germline V and J ends were trimmed by 5 bases and 1 base, with 12 bases remaining between them. The CDR3 consists of 16 residues. Germline assignment: CDR1 PRHDT and CDR2 FYEKMQ (reference sequence). The CDR3 loop is CASSRTGSSGANVLTF. As DNA, the CDR3 is TGTGCCAGCAGCCGAACAGGGTCTTCTGGGGCCAACGTCCTGACTTTC. The full variable domain, its missing parts supplied by reference TRBV13 and TRBJ2-6, is AAGVIQSPRHLIKEKRETATLKCYPIPRHDTVYWYQQGPGQDPQFLISFYEKMQSDKGSIPDRFSAQQFSDYHSELNMSSLELGDSALYFCASSRTGSSGANVLTFGAGSRLTVL.

The rearrangement joins TRBV29-1 to TRBJ2-4; 10 nucleotides line up with TRBD1. The CDR3 has 15 residues. Germline CDR1 reads SQVTM; CDR2 reads ANQGSEA. V was clipped by 4 bases and J by 1 base; unmatched bases: 4. This CDR3 is CSVAGTGVAKNIQYF. The CDR3 bases are TGCAGCGTTGCAGGGACAGGGGTGGCCAAAAACATTCAGTACTTC.

The CDR3 region has the DNA TGCGCCAGCAGAACGGACACCCCCAGCTCCTACGAGCAGTACTTC. This sequence encodes CASRTDTPSSYEQYF. V and J are TRBV23-1 and TRBJ2-7; TRBD1 might be the D (5 bases). TRBV23-1 is assigned to the ORF class and has an uncertain function. The V gene lost 6 bases and the J gene lost 0 bases, with 15 bases spanning the gap. The CDR3 contains 15 residues.

This chain joins TRBV25-1 and TRBJ1-1, with no clear D. Germline-derived CDR1 and CDR2 are MGHDK and SYGVNS. The CDR3 totals 11 residues. Deletions cut 4 bases from V and 5 bases from J, with 5 bases between. In DNA form, the CDR3 reads TGTGCCAGCAGTGCGTCGACTGAAGCTTTCTTT. It is translated as CASSASTEAFF.

This chain links TRBV7-3 with TRBJ2-1, with 9 bases matching TRBD1. Looked up from germline, CDR1 is SGHTA and CDR2 is FQGTGA. This CDR3 comprises 15 residues. The trim removed 4 bases at V and 9 bases at J, leaving 10 bases unmatched. In DNA form, the CDR3 reads TGTGCCAGCAGCTATGGGACAGGGAGAGCGGGTGAGCAGTTCTTC. It translates to CASSYGTGRAGEQFF.

V gene TRBV19 combines with J gene TRBJ1-2; 11 nucleotides agree with TRBD1. The CDR3 totals 15 residues. Unmatched junction bases numbered 6, after V lost 5 bases and J lost 4 bases. CDR1 LNHDA and CDR2 SQIVND come from the germline V gene (reference sequence). The CDR3 nucleotides are TGTGCCAGTAGTCTCCGGGACAGGGGGTTCTATGGCTACACCTTC. This encodes CASSLRDRGFYGYTF.

The rearrangement joins TRBV27 to TRBJ1-1; D remains unclear. Trimming removed 6 bases at V and 4 bases at J, with 15 bases between. Germline V CDR1 and CDR2: MNHEY, SMNVEV (reference sequence). This CDR3 is 14 amino acids long. The CDR3 loop is CASSLSRPSTEAFF. The CDR3 nucleotides read TGTGCCAGCAGCCTCTCCAGGCCATCCACTGAAGCTTTCTTT.

The chain couples TRBV6-6 to TRBJ1-2; weak D call: TRBD1 (5 bases). The CDR3 covers 13 residues. The V gene's germline CDR1 is MNHNY and CDR2 SVGAGI (reference sequence). V was cut by 7 bases and J by 0 bases, with 9 bases left in between. CDR3 loop: CASNRGSNYGYTF. The CDR3 coding sequence is TGTGCCAGCAATCGGGGGTCTAACTATGGCTACACCTTC.

V usage is TRBV6-6 and J usage is TRBJ2-7; the match to TRBD1 covers 7 bases. This CDR3 region has 15 residues. The germline V gene encodes CDR1 MNHNY and CDR2 SVGAGI (reference sequence). Trimming at V came to 4 bases and at J to 6 bases, leaving 12 bases not matched to a gene. The CDR3 reads CASSLRTGASREQYF. The DNA for the CDR3 is TGTGCCAGCAGTTTACGGACAGGCGCATCGCGCGAGCAGTACTTC.

This clone was found once. The V and J genes are TRBV7-2 and TRBJ1-4; D might be TRBD1 (5 bases). Trimming took off 1 base at V and 4 bases at J, with 10 bases between the two ends. The CDR3 is 15 amino acids. CDR1 and CDR2 (germline): SGHTA, FQGNSA. CDR3 sequence reads: CASSLGGTLNEKLFF. The CDR3 DNA is TGTGCCAGCAGCTTAGGGGGGACGCTTAATGAAAAACTGTTTTTT. The entire variable domain, with the rest obtained from reference TRBV7-2 and TRBJ1-4, is as follows: GAGVSQSPSNKVTEKGKDVELRCDPISGHTALYWYRQSLGQGLEFLIYFQGNSAPDKSGLPSDRFSAERTGGSVSTLTIQRTQQEDSAVYLCASSLGGTLNEKLFFGSGTQLSVL.

V and J are TRBV5-1 and TRBJ2-3; a weak D match, TRBD2 (5 bases). The CDR3 covers 14 residues. Trimming pared 2 bases from V and 0 bases from J, leaving 7 bases between. Germline CDR1 and CDR2: SGHRS and YFSETQ. DNA of the CDR3: TGCGCCAGCAGCTTCGGGGTTAGCACAGATACGCAGTATTTT. It yields the protein CASSFGVSTDTQYF.

Concerning this clone: The germline gene is not matched at one end of the junction; a read error may be the cause. The chain recombines TRBV11-3 with TRBJ2-7, with a weak D call TRBD1 (5 bases). This CDR3 is built from 11 residues. Germline values: CDR1 SGHNT, CDR2 YENEEA. Here the CDR3 reads CASLKLPHRRF. In DNA form, the CDR3 reads TGTGCCAGCTTAAAGCTCCCCCACAGGCGGTTC.

The genes are TRBV30 and TRBJ2-1, with TRBD1 matching 7 bases. The CDR3 sequence is 13 residues long. Germline loops: CDR1 GTSNPN, CDR2 SVGIG (reference sequence). The trim removed 5 bases at V and 7 bases at J, leaving 8 bases unmatched. CDR3 nucleotide sequence: TGTGCCTGGGACCGGGACAGAATTAATGAGCAGTTCTTC. Its protein is CAWDRDRINEQFF.